This TCR beta chain is from a study of T-cell reconstitution after alpha-beta-depleted transplantation in children. In this sample, this clonotype turned up many times. CDR3 length equals 15 residues. CDR1 is DFQATT, CDR2 SNEGSKA, per germline (reference sequence). With 0 bases clipped from V and 3 bases from J, the junction kept 5 bases outside the gene matches. The library targeted TCRbeta and was prepared with unique molecular identifiers. MiXCR, run by TCRdb on the PCR reads, gives a single entry per CDR3 protein. The sample lists 490,000 or so distinct CDR3 sequences, under 15% seen once, with 4.5% to 6% in the top ten.

The sequencing here drew on PBMCs from the stem cell graft donor, taken from the stem cell graft. The chain uses TRBV20-1 and TRBJ2-1; the match to TRBD1 covers 7 bases. The sequence came from a human donor who donated a stem cell graft to a child with combined immunodeficiency. The CDR3 sequence is CSARDIGTDYNEQFF. Written as DNA, the CDR3 is TGCAGTGCTAGAGATATAGGGACAGACTACAATGAGCAGTTCTTC.